Detailed here is one T cell receptor (beta chain). What it binds is not known. Stated time point: recipient sample about 28 days before transplant, after cytoreduction. Per germline, CDR1 SGHNT and CDR2 YYREEE (reference sequence). The V end lost 4 bases, the J end lost 5 bases, and 12 bases lay between the germline ends. CDR3 length: 13 residues. The sample is drawn from a study of T cell clonotyping in hematopoietic cell transplantation. Looking at the study overall: Recipients' pretransplant samples followed cytoreduction. Notes on the study in general: Cells were unsorted, so CD4 and CD8 contributions were not separated. Graft donor and pretransplant recipient Inverse Simpson Index values predicted broader posttransplant TCR diversity.

Produced via immunoSEQ multiplex PCR; TCRdb's table is partial and in-frame only. Of tens of thousands of clones in the sample, about four fifths were seen once. This chain uses TRBV5-4 with TRBJ1-2; D gene ambiguous. The receptor comes from a man aged 55 to 69 with myelodysplastic syndrome. Some clones in this sample may be carry-over from other donors' samples. The material sequenced was peripheral blood mononuclear cells, taken before stem cell transplant. CDR3: CASSTDGFYGYTF. CDR3 DNA sequence: TGTGCCAGCAGCACGGACGGATTTTATGGCTACACCTTC.